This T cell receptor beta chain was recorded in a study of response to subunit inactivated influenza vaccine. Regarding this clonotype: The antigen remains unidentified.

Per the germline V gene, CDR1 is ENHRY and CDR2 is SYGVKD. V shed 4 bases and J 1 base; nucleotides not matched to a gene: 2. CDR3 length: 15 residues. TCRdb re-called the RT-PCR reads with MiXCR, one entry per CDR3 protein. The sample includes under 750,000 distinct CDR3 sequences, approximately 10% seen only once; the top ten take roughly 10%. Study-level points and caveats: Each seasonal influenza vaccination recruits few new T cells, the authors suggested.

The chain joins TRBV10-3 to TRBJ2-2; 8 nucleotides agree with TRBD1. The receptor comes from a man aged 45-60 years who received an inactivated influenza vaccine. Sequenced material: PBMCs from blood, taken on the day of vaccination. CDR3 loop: CAISVGQENTGELFF. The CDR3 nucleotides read TGTGCCATCAGTGTGGGACAGGAGAACACCGGGGAGCTGTTTTTT.